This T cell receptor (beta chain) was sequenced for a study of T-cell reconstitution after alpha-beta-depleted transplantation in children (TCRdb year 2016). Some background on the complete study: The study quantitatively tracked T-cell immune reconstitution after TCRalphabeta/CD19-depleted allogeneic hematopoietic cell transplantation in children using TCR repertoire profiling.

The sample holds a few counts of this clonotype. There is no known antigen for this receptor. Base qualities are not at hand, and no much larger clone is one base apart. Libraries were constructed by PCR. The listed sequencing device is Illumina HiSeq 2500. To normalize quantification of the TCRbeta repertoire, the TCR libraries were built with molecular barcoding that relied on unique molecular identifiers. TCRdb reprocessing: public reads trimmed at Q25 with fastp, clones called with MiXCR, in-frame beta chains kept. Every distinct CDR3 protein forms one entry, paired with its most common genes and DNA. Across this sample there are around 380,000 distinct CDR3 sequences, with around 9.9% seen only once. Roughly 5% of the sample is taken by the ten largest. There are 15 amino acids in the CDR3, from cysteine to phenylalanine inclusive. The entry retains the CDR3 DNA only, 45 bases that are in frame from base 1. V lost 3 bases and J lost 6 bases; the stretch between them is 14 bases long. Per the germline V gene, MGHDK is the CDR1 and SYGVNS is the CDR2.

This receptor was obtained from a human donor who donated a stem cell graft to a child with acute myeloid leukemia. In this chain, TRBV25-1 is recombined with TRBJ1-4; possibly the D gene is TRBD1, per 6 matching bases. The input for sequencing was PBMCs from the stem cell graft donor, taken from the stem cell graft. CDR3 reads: CASSESGEDHEKLFF. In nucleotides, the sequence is TGTGCCAGCAGTGAGTCAGGGGAGGACCATGAAAAACTGTTTTTT.